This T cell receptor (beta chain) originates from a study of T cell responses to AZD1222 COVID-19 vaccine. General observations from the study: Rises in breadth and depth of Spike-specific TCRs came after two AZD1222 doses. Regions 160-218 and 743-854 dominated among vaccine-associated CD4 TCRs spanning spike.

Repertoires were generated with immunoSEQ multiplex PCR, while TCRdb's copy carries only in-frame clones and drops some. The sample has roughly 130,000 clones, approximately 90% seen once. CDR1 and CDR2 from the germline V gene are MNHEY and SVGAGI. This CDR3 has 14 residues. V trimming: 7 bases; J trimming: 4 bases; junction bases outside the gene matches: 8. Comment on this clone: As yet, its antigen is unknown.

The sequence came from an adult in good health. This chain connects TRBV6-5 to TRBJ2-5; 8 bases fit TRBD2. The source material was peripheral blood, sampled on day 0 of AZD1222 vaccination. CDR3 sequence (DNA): TGTGCCAGCACCGCCCCGGGGGGGTTAGAGACCCAGTACTTC. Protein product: CASTAPGGLETQYF.